One and the same sample provided the 25 T cell receptor beta chains below, sequenced in a study of blood T cells in healthy people across ages. Sample-barcoded 5' priming and a J-beta primer mix drove a second PCR of about 6 to 11 cycles. TCRdb re-called the 5' RACE reads through MiXCR, storing one row per CDR3 protein. Among hundreds of thousands of distinct CDR3 sequences listed, more than 25% were seen once. The sample also formed part of further work on T cells of mothers and their children.

The sequenced sample consisted of blood. These receptors all stem from a boy aged 10-17 years in good health.

This sequence joins TRBV13 and TRBJ1-2, with D perhaps TRBD1 (5 bases). CDR1 and CDR2 (germline): PRHDT, FYEKMQ (reference sequence). V lost 5 bases and J lost 10, with 11 bases in between. This CDR3 comprises 11 residues. The CDR3 loop is CASSIRDLYTF. The CDR3 DNA follows: TGTGCCAGCAGCATCCGGGACCTCTACACCTTC.

In its sample, this clonotype was seen a few times. CDR3 coding DNA: TGTGCCAGCACTTACGGGACGGTGAACACTGAAGCTTTCTTT. It codes for CASTYGTVNTEAFF. The chain uses TRBV12-3 or TRBV12-4 and TRBJ1-1, with a possible D match to TRBD1 (5 bases). V lost 7 bases, J lost 0 bases, and 12 bases lay in between. This CDR3 comprises 14 residues.

There are a few counts of this clonotype. The chain recombines TRBV6-5 with TRBJ1-1, with no clear D. V lost 2 bases, J lost 6 bases, and 10 bases lay in between. The CDR3 totals 13 residues. Germline CDR1 reads MNHEY; CDR2 reads SVGAGI. This CDR3 is CASSYQTESEAFF. The DNA of the CDR3 is TGTGCCAGCAGTTACCAAACAGAGTCTGAAGCTTTCTTT.

The sample holds a few counts of this clonotype. The V and J genes are TRBV7-7 and TRBJ2-3, with TRBD2 matching over 7 bases. The CDR3 length is 14 residues. V lost 5 bases to trimming and J lost 4 bases; unmatched junction nucleotides: 6. Germline CDR1 is SSHAT and CDR2 is FNYEAQ (reference sequence). This CDR3 reads CASSISSGADTQYF. CDR3 coding DNA: TGTGCCAGCAGCATTAGCAGCGGGGCAGATACGCAGTATTTT. The variable domain in full, completed from reference TRBV7-7 and TRBJ2-3, reads GAGVSQSPRYKVTKRGQDVTLRCDPISSHATLYWYQQALGQGPEFLTYFNYEAQPDKSGLPSDRFSAERPEGSISTLTIQRTEQRDSAMYRCASSISSGADTQYFGPGTRLTVL.

This clonotype was counted between two and nine times. This chain connects TRBV3-1 to TRBJ2-1, with TRBD1 matching 7 bases. The CDR3 spans 15 residues. J gave up 9 bases and V 1 base, and 9 bases lay outside the gene matches. Germline values: CDR1 LGHDT, CDR2 YNNKEL (reference sequence). DNA for the CDR3: TGTGCCAGCAGCCAAGCGACAGGGTTTGGGGTTGAGCAGTTCTTC. It encodes CASSQATGFGVEQFF.

Only a few counts were recorded for this clonotype. The chain has TRBV10-3 and TRBJ2-7; 7 nucleotides agree with TRBD1. Unmatched junction bases numbered 5, after V lost 10 bases and J lost 2 bases. This CDR3 comprises 12 residues. Germline assignment: CDR1 ENHRY and CDR2 SYGVKD. The CDR3 bases are TGTGCCAACCCGACAGGGACCTACGAGCAGTACTTC. The encoded protein is CANPTGTYEQYF.

This clonotype was observed a few times. The chain recombines TRBV24-1 with TRBJ2-4, with D possibly being TRBD2 (5 bases). The germline V gene encodes CDR1 KGHDR and CDR2 SFDVKD. The CDR3 is made up of 16 amino acids. V was shortened by 2 bases and J by 3 bases, with 13 bases between the two germline ends. CDR3 sequence reads: CATSDSRGIGKNIQYF. The CDR3 DNA sequence: TGTGCCACCAGTGATTCGAGAGGGATAGGCAAAAACATTCAGTACTTC.

About this clonotype itself: One junction end does not reproduce the germline sequence, and a read error may be involved. The V gene is TRBV3-1, the J gene TRBJ2-3, with 9 bases that match TRBD2. The CDR3 sequence is 16 residues long. Germline V CDR1 and CDR2: LGHDT, YNNKEL (reference sequence). CDR3 sequence (DNA): TGTGCCAGCAGCCAAGTATCTAGCGGGGTCACAGATACGCAGTGTTTT. Its translation: CASSQVSSGVTDTQCF.

This clonotype occurred a few times. This chain links TRBV30 with TRBJ1-2, with TRBD1 matching 8 bases. The CDR3 totals 14 residues. Trimming at V came to 8 bases and at J to 5 bases, leaving 13 bases not matched to a gene. Germline V gives CDR1 GTSNPN, CDR2 SVGIG (reference sequence). CDR3: CAGSGTGRGYGYTF. The DNA for the CDR3 is TGTGCCGGTTCCGGGACAGGTCGTGGATATGGCTACACCTTC.

A word on this clonotype: This may stem from a read error, because a much larger clone lies one nucleotide away. The chain combines TRBV7-9 with TRBJ2-6; D gene uncertain. Germline V CDR1 and CDR2: SEHNR, FQNEAQ (reference sequence). V was shortened by 8 bases and J by 0 bases, with 5 bases between the two germline ends. The CDR3 has 13 amino acids. The CDR3 region is CASYVSGANVLTF. CDR3 sequence (DNA): TGTGCCAGCTACGTCTCTGGGGCCAACGTCCTGACTTTC.

The J gene is TRBJ2-5, the V gene TRBV3-1; 12 nucleotides match TRBD2. The CDR3 totals 17 residues. The ends lost 2 bases at V and 0 bases at J; junction bases unmatched: 4. In germline, CDR1 is LGHDT, CDR2 YNNKEL (reference sequence). In DNA, the CDR3 is TGTGCCAGCAGCCAAAAACTAGCGGGGGGTAACCAAGAGACCCAGTACTTC. Encoded protein: CASSQKLAGGNQETQYF.

The sample holds a few counts of this clonotype. This chain connects TRBV6-5 to TRBJ2-7; 7 nucleotides align to TRBD2. Germline V gene sequence: CDR1 MNHEY, CDR2 SVGAGI. J lost 5 bases, V lost 5 bases, and 6 bases had no gene match. This CDR3 is 13 amino acids long. The chain's CDR3 is CASSREAYDEQYF. The CDR3 DNA reads as TGTGCCAGCAGTCGGGAGGCTTACGACGAGCAGTACTTC.

This clonotype was counted between two and nine times. The chain combines TRBV20-1 with TRBJ2-7; the D gene could be TRBD1 or TRBD2 (5 bases each). V lost 4 bases and J 3 bases, leaving 10 bases between the germline ends. CDR3 length equals 12 residues. Germline lookup yields CDR1 DFQATT and CDR2 SNEGSKA (reference sequence). The CDR3 protein is CSATGTFYEQYF. DNA for the CDR3: TGCAGTGCTACTGGGACCTTCTACGAGCAGTACTTC.

The rearrangement joins TRBV7-8 to TRBJ2-1; 10 nucleotides agree with TRBD1. Losses at the gene ends were 5 bases for V and 6 bases for J; bases not matched to a gene: 10. This CDR3 region has 16 residues. The V gene's germline CDR1 is SGHVS and CDR2 FQNEAQ. CDR3 DNA sequence: TGTGCCAGCAGCCCTGGGGACAGGGGTTTTTCCAATGAGCAGTTCTTC. As protein: CASSPGDRGFSNEQFF.

The CDR3, as DNA: TGTGCCACCCACCGCACTGATAGCGGGGGGGCCCCCTTCCAAGAGACCCAGTACTTC. Translating gives CATHRTDSGGAPFQETQYF. This sequence joins TRBV28 and TRBJ2-5, with 11 bases identical to TRBD2. Germline-derived CDR1 and CDR2 are MDHEN and SYDVKM. The CDR3 extends over 19 amino acids. With 10 bases clipped from V and 1 base from J, the junction kept 20 bases outside the gene matches.

This clonotype has a count of ten or more. This chain uses TRBV28 with TRBJ1-5, with D uncertain. This CDR3 has 13 amino acids. V was clipped by 4 bases and J by 0 bases, with 4 bases between them. Germline assignment: CDR1 MDHEN and CDR2 SYDVKM. DNA for the CDR3: TGTGCCAGCAGTTCCGGTAGCAATCAGCCCCAGCATTTT. It encodes CASSSGSNQPQHF.

This clonotype turned up a few times. V and J are TRBV15 and TRBJ1-1, with a tentative D call TRBD1 (6 bases). Trimming removed 5 bases from V and 4 bases from J, with 17 bases in between. The CDR3 loop spans 15 amino acids. Germline V gene data show CDR1 as LNHNV and CDR2 as YYDKDF (reference sequence). DNA of the CDR3: TGTGCCACCAGCCCCCCGACAGGTCGGACCACTGAAGCTTTCTTT. Residues: CATSPPTGRTTEAFF.

The chain recombines TRBV20-1 with TRBJ2-1; 11 bases are a match to TRBD2. Germline assignment: CDR1 DFQATT and CDR2 SNEGSKA (reference sequence). V gave up 0 bases and J gave up 2 bases; unmatched junction bases: 6. This CDR3 has 17 amino acids. The CDR3 spells CSARDSELAGAYNEQFF. The CDR3 DNA is TGCAGTGCTAGAGACTCGGAACTAGCGGGAGCCTACAATGAGCAGTTCTTC.

The chain has TRBV28 and TRBJ2-2; the D gene is possibly TRBD1 (6 bases). V lost 5 bases and J lost 2, with 9 bases in between. The CDR3 is 14 residues long. The germline V gene has CDR1 MDHEN and CDR2 SYDVKM. CDR3 DNA: TGTGCCAGCAGTGGACAGCCCAACACCGGGGAGCTGTTTTTT. It encodes CASSGQPNTGELFF.

The rearrangement uses TRBV5-6 and TRBJ2-1; D call uncertain. The J call may be incorrect, as the DNA end agrees better with TRBJ2-7. Germline CDR1 is SGHDT and CDR2 is YYEEEE. The CDR3 spans 15 residues. The CDR3 spells CASSLVDPSGFEQYF. CDR3 DNA: TGTGCCAGCAGCTTGGTCGACCCCTCAGGATTCGAGCAGTACTTC.

This clonotype was seen more than once but under ten times. The DNA for the CDR3 is TGTGCCAGCAGCCCCCGTTGGGGGACTTACCAAGAGACCCAGTACTTC. It is translated as CASSPRWGTYQETQYF. This sequence joins TRBV7-9 and TRBJ2-5; possible D gene TRBD2, 6 bases. This CDR3 spans 16 amino acids. V gave up 5 bases and J gave up 0 bases, with 16 bases separating them. Germline CDR1 SEHNR, CDR2 FQNEAQ (reference sequence). Filled out from reference TRBV7-9 and TRBJ2-5, the complete variable domain reads DTGVSQNPRHKITKRGQNVTFRCDPISEHNRLYWYRQTLGQGPEFLTYFQNEAQLEKSRLLSDRFSAERPKGSFSTLEIQRTEQGDSAMYLCASSPRWGTYQETQYFGPGTRLLVL.

This clonotype was seen more than once but under ten times. The chain joins TRBV5-1 to TRBJ2-1; TRBD2 agrees at 10 bases. Unmatched junction bases numbered 5, after V lost 8 bases and J lost 6 bases. The CDR3 runs to 13 residues. CDR1 SGHRS and CDR2 YFSETQ come from the germline V gene. CDR3 in amino acids: CASGTSVLNEQFF. The CDR3 DNA sequence: TGCGCCAGTGGGACTAGCGTCCTCAATGAGCAGTTCTTC.

This clonotype is a singleton in its sample. The rearrangement links TRBV20-1 to TRBJ2-7; TRBD2 might be the D (5 bases). The tail of the sequence fits TRBJ2-1 better, so the J call may be wrong. This CDR3 spans 13 amino acids. Germline V CDR1 and CDR2: DFQATT, SNEGSKA (reference sequence). CDR3 protein: CSAPASTRNEQFF. The DNA for the CDR3 is TGCAGTGCTCCAGCTAGCACAAGGAATGAGCAGTTCTTC.

The chain has TRBV20-1 and TRBJ2-5; D might be TRBD2 (6 bases). The CDR3 length is 14 residues. CDR1 is DFQATT and CDR2 is SNEGSKA in the germline V gene (reference sequence). The V end lost 0 bases, the J end lost 5 bases, and 13 bases lay between the germline ends. The CDR3 DNA is TGCAGTGCTAGAGATGAAGCGGGTCGGGAGACCCAGTACTTC. Its translation: CSARDEAGRETQYF.

This clonotype appeared once. CDR3 region: CASSLTVQDTQYF. The CDR3 DNA reads TGTGCCAGCAGCTTAACGGTCCAAGATACGCAGTATTTT. The chain employs TRBV7-3 and TRBJ2-3; D uncertain. Trimming shortened V by 0 bases and J by 5 bases, and 6 bases separated the two germline ends. This CDR3 region has 13 residues. Germline V CDR1 and CDR2: SGHTA, FQGTGA.